Shown below are 30 T cell receptor beta chains from a single sample sequenced in a study of lymphopenia after photon versus proton radiotherapy. The table came from immunoSEQ multiplex PCR; TCRdb's copy has only in-frame clones and leaves some out. The table has 150,000 to 200,000 clones, 75% to 90% seen once. Sequencing used peripheral blood, obtained from a patient treated with photon-based radiotherapy. The receptors originated from a man between 45 and 60 years old with gastric cancer.

The rearrangement links TRBV13 to TRBJ2-1, with TRBD2 as a possible D gene (5 bases). CDR3 size: 16 residues. Germline CDR1 reads PRHDT; CDR2 reads FYEKMQ (reference sequence). The V and J ends lost 3 bases and 0 bases respectively, with 12 bases between them. The CDR3 region is CASSLGLGVSYNEQFF. DNA of the CDR3: TGTGCCAGCAGCTTGGGCTTGGGAGTCTCCTACAATGAGCAGTTCTTC.

V and J are TRBV5-1 and TRBJ2-7; a possible D gene is TRBD1 (6 bases). Germline CDR1 is SGHRS and CDR2 is YFSETQ. This CDR3 spans 13 amino acids. V lost 4 bases, J lost 2 bases, and 10 bases lay in between. The CDR3 DNA follows: TGCGCCAGCAGCCCACAGGGAACCTACGAGCAGTACTTC. This codes for CASSPQGTYEQYF. The whole variable domain, remainder taken from reference TRBV5-1 and TRBJ2-7, is KAGVTQTPRYLIKTRGQQVTLSCSPISGHRSVSWYQQTPGQGLQFLFEYFSETQRNKGNFPGRFSGRQFSNSRSEMNVSTLELGDSALYLCASSPQGTYEQYFGPGTRLTVT.

The genes are TRBV27 and TRBJ2-7; D unclear. Trimming removed 8 bases at V and 4 bases at J, with 12 bases between. CDR3 length: 12 amino acids. Per the germline V gene, CDR1 is MNHEY and CDR2 is SMNVEV (reference sequence). The CDR3 here is CASRQRLYEQYF. CDR3 nucleotide sequence: TGTGCCAGCCGACAACGCCTATACGAGCAGTACTTC.

The chain is built from TRBV6-5 and TRBJ2-7, with D perhaps TRBD1 or TRBD2 (5 bases each). This CDR3 spans 15 amino acids. The V end lost 0 bases, the J end lost 5 bases, and 14 bases lay between the germline ends. Germline V gene sequence: CDR1 MNHEY, CDR2 SVGAGI. The chain's CDR3 is CASSYSKIRGDEQYF. CDR3 sequence (DNA): TGTGCCAGCAGTTACTCGAAAATCAGAGGGGACGAGCAGTACTTC.

The chain joins TRBV4-1 to TRBJ2-2; TRBD1 might be the D (5 bases). Germline CDR1 and CDR2: MGHRA and YSYEKL. Trimming removed 5 bases at V and 4 bases at J, with 14 bases between. The CDR3 contains 15 residues. The CDR3 DNA reads as TGCGCCAGCAGCAGAGACGACAGCTTCACCGGGGAGCTGTTTTTT. Translation: CASSRDDSFTGELFF.

This clone was counted a single time. The chain employs TRBV7-2 and TRBJ1-5; 7 positions agree with TRBD1. V lost 0 bases to trimming and J lost 6 bases; unmatched junction nucleotides: 11. The germline V gene encodes CDR1 SGHTA and CDR2 FQGNSA. The CDR3 spans 17 residues. For the CDR3, the DNA is TGTGCCAGCAGCTTAGCACTGGACAGGCTAGTCGCTCAGCCCCAGCATTTT. Translated: CASSLALDRLVAQPQHF.

The chain uses TRBV30 and TRBJ2-7; possibly TRBD1 or TRBD2 for D (5 bases each). The germline V gene encodes CDR1 GTSNPN and CDR2 SVGIG (reference sequence). Trimming took 0 bases from V and 0 from J, leaving 15 bases between them. This CDR3 is 16 amino acids long. The chain's CDR3 is CAWSVDGTPSSYEQYF. CDR3 DNA sequence: TGTGCCTGGAGTGTTGACGGGACCCCGAGCTCCTACGAGCAGTACTTC.

V usage is TRBV12-1 and J usage is TRBJ1-5; the D segment call TRBD1 is taken from the table without a DNA check. TRBV12-1 is described as a pseudogene. This CDR3 is built from 11 residues. Here the CDR3 reads CASSLLQIQHF. Written as DNA, the CDR3 is TGTGCCAGCAGCTTGCTACAGATCCAGCATTTT.

The V and J genes are TRBV29-1 and TRBJ2-5, with TRBD2 as a possible D gene (5 bases). Per germline, CDR1 SQVTM and CDR2 ANQGSEA. The CDR3 is made up of 14 amino acids. V gave up 0 bases and J gave up 5 bases, with 13 bases separating them. For the CDR3, the DNA is TGCAGCGTTGAAGATCGTCGGGGTGGGGAGACCCAGTACTTC. This encodes CSVEDRRGGETQYF.

The V gene is TRBV2, the J gene TRBJ1-2; no definite D call. The CDR3 is made up of 14 amino acids. The germline V gene has CDR1 SNHLY and CDR2 FYNNEI. V lost 0 bases and J lost 4, with 9 bases in between. The CDR3 loop reads CASSEAPATYGYTF. Written as DNA, the CDR3 is TGTGCCAGCAGTGAAGCGCCAGCTACCTATGGCTACACCTTC.

V gene TRBV7-9 combines with J gene TRBJ2-1; 10 nucleotides align to TRBD2. Per germline, CDR1 SEHNR and CDR2 FQNEAQ (reference sequence). V shed 1 base, J shed 4 bases, and the junction held 7 bases outside the gene matches. The CDR3 covers 17 residues. The CDR3 sequence is CASSLGAGGQKYNEQFF. Written as DNA, the CDR3 is TGTGCCAGCAGCTTAGGAGCGGGAGGGCAAAAGTACAATGAGCAGTTCTTC.

J is TRBJ2-7 and V is TRBV30; perhaps TRBD2 as D (6 bases). This CDR3 is 15 amino acids long. From germline, CDR1 is GTSNPN and CDR2 SVGIG (reference sequence). V was shortened by 5 bases and J by 4 bases, with 21 bases between the two germline ends. The CDR3 nucleotides are TGTGCCTGGTCCCTAGGCCCTAGCGTCGGTTACGAGCAGTACTTC. Amino acids: CAWSLGPSVGYEQYF.

The gene calls are TRBV29-1 and TRBJ2-7; 9 bases agree with TRBD1. V lost 7 bases to trimming and J lost 6 bases; unmatched junction nucleotides: 10. Looked up from germline, CDR1 is SQVTM and CDR2 is ANQGSEA. The CDR3 loop spans 13 amino acids. CDR3 nucleotides: TGCAGCGCTTCTCGGGACAGGGTTTCCGAGCAGTACTTC. Its protein is CSASRDRVSEQYF.

The chain employs TRBV7-9 and TRBJ2-1; D remains ambiguous. The CDR3 spans 15 residues. Germline V CDR1 and CDR2: SEHNR, FQNEAQ (reference sequence). V lost 3 bases, J lost 4 bases, and 13 bases lay in between. CDR3 sequence reads: CASSFYRVGYNEQFF. In DNA, the CDR3 is TGTGCCAGCAGCTTCTATCGGGTTGGTTACAATGAGCAGTTCTTC.

This CDR3 reads CASSIVEGANTEAFF. CDR3 sequence (DNA): TGTGCCAGTAGTATCGTTGAGGGGGCGAATACTGAAGCTTTCTTT. The chain links TRBV19 to TRBJ1-1; 7 nucleotides agree with TRBD1. Unmatched junction bases numbered 9, after V lost 3 bases and J lost 5 bases. Germline CDR1 is LNHDA and CDR2 is SQIVND (reference sequence). CDR3 length equals 15 residues.

The gene calls are TRBV2 and TRBJ2-1; either TRBD1 or TRBD2 may supply D (5 bases each). CDR3 length equals 15 residues. V gave up 4 bases and J gave up 2 bases, with 12 bases separating them. Germline CDR1 and CDR2: SNHLY and FYNNEI. CDR3 residues: CASSGGEIPYNEQFF. DNA for the CDR3: TGTGCCAGCAGTGGAGGGGAGATCCCCTACAATGAGCAGTTCTTC.

This clone has more than one count but fewer than ten. The chain is built from TRBV19 and TRBJ1-4; no clear D. The V gene lost 7 bases and the J gene lost 8 bases, with 8 bases spanning the gap. The CDR3 spans 11 residues. CDR1 and CDR2 (germline): LNHDA, SQIVND (reference sequence). The CDR3 DNA reads TGTGCCAGTAACAGCAGGGAAAAACTGTTTTTT. It is translated as CASNSREKLFF.

The V call is TRBV9, the J call TRBJ1-3, with a weak D call TRBD1 (6 bases). The CDR3 extends over 16 amino acids. The germline V gene has CDR1 SGDLS and CDR2 YYNGEE. Trimming took 8 bases from V and 4 from J, leaving 22 bases between them. CDR3 loop: CARSTGPSGDGNTIYF. The CDR3 bases are TGTGCCAGATCCACCGGGCCTTCAGGGGACGGAAACACCATATATTTT.

The chain couples TRBV27 to TRBJ2-1; 15 bases match TRBD2. The germline CDR1 and CDR2 sequences are MNHEY and SMNVEV (reference sequence). V lost 0 bases, J lost 6 bases, and 3 bases stayed unmatched. This CDR3 comprises 17 residues. CDR3 in DNA: TGTGCCAGCAGTTTATCCCCGGGACTAGCGGGAGGCAATGAGCAGTTCTTC. It translates to CASSLSPGLAGGNEQFF.

The rearrangement uses TRBV7-2 and TRBJ2-3; D gene uncertain. This CDR3 has 15 amino acids. V shed 2 bases and J shed 3 bases, with 12 bases lying between them. Germline V lookup: CDR1 SGHTA, CDR2 FQGNSA. CDR3 DNA: TGTGCCAGCAGCTTACTACCCCCCGGGACAGATACGCAGTATTTT. Its translation is CASSLLPPGTDTQYF.

The chain has TRBV29-1 and TRBJ2-3; D is unresolved. The germline CDR1 and CDR2 sequences are SQVTM and ANQGSEA. The CDR3 extends over 12 amino acids. Trimming cost V 4 bases and J 1 base, with 6 bases left between them. The CDR3 sequence is CSVVVGTDTQYF. The CDR3 nucleotides are TGCAGCGTTGTGGTAGGCACAGATACGCAGTATTTT.

This clone was counted once. The rearrangement links TRBV5-4 to TRBJ2-7, with a weak D call TRBD2 (6 bases). Germline CDR1 SGHNT, CDR2 YYREEE (reference sequence). Trimming left V 4 bases short and J 2 bases short, with 13 bases between. This CDR3 is 14 amino acids long. CDR3 residues: CASSPRTNPYEQYF. The CDR3 nucleotides read TGTGCCAGCAGCCCTCGGACTAACCCCTACGAGCAGTACTTC.

The CDR3 nucleotides are TGTGCCAGCAGCTTATCCCCGGGTCCCTACGAGCAGTACTTC. It yields the protein CASSLSPGPYEQYF. J is TRBJ2-7 and V is TRBV11-2; no reliable D call. Trimming shortened V by 2 bases and J by 2 bases, and 10 bases separated the two germline ends. Germline CDR1 is SGHAT and CDR2 is FQNNGV. The CDR3 covers 14 residues.

The chain carries TRBV2 and TRBJ1-2; D is perhaps TRBD1 (6 bases). There are 13 residues in the CDR3. Per germline, CDR1 SNHLY and CDR2 FYNNEI. V was cut by 6 bases and J by 8 bases, with 16 bases left in between. The CDR3 DNA reads TGTGCCAGCAGGGGTACAGGGCGCGGGGGCTACACCTTC. It codes for CASRGTGRGGYTF.

For the CDR3, the DNA is TGTGCCAGTAGTATCGGACAGATCACCGGGGAGCTGTTTTTT. Its protein is CASSIGQITGELFF. The V gene is TRBV19, the J gene TRBJ2-2; TRBD1 is a possible D gene (6 bases). This CDR3 spans 14 amino acids. Germline loops: CDR1 LNHDA, CDR2 SQIVND (reference sequence). V was clipped by 3 bases and J by 4 bases, with 9 bases between them.

The chain links TRBV12-5 to TRBJ2-3, with 8 bases fitting TRBD1. CDR3 length: 16 residues. Trimming at V came to 3 bases and at J to 4 bases, leaving 9 bases not matched to a gene. From germline, CDR1 is LGHNT and CDR2 FRNRAP. This CDR3 is CASGFRGQGGSDTQYF. The CDR3 DNA sequence: TGTGCTAGTGGTTTTAGAGGACAGGGAGGTTCAGATACGCAGTATTTT.

This clone has a handful of counts. The chain carries TRBV18 and TRBJ2-7; weak D call: TRBD1 (5 bases). Trimming took 3 bases from V and 3 from J, leaving 12 bases between them. The CDR3 consists of 14 residues. Germline V gene lookup returns CDR1 KGHSH and CDR2 LQKENI. The CDR3 reads CASSPSQEFYEQYF. The CDR3 DNA is TGTGCCAGCTCACCGTCACAGGAATTCTACGAGCAGTACTTC.

This clone was observed once. The CDR3 bases are TGTGCCAGCAGCTTGAGGGGCTCTGGAAACACCATATATTTT. Its translation is CASSLRGSGNTIYF. This sequence joins TRBV7-8 and TRBJ1-3; the D gene is possibly TRBD1 (5 bases). The germline V gene has CDR1 SGHVS and CDR2 FQNEAQ. This CDR3 is 14 amino acids long. V lost 3 bases and J 0 bases, leaving 6 bases between the germline ends.

The chain is built from TRBV2 and TRBJ1-1; D gene uncertain. CDR3 length equals 10 residues. Germline V lookup: CDR1 SNHLY, CDR2 FYNNEI. V lost 8 bases and J lost 8, with 9 bases in between. This chain's CDR3 is CASWQKEAFF. The CDR3 bases are TGTGCCAGCTGGCAGAAAGAAGCTTTCTTT.

This chain connects TRBV19 to TRBJ2-7; TRBD2 might be the D (6 bases). The CDR3 has 14 residues. V lost 4 bases, J lost 0 bases, and 10 bases lay in between. Germline V gene data show CDR1 as LNHDA and CDR2 as SQIVND (reference sequence). CDR3 sequence: CASSTGLSSYEQYF. The CDR3 coding sequence is TGTGCCAGTAGTACGGGACTCAGCTCCTACGAGCAGTACTTC. Variable domain in full (rest from reference TRBV19 and TRBJ2-7): DGGITQSPKYLFRKEGQNVTLSCEQNLNHDAMYWYRQDPGQGLRLIYYSQIVNDFQKGDIAEGYSVSREKKESFPLTVTSAQKNPTAFYLCASSTGLSSYEQYFGPGTRLTVT.